The 24 T cell receptor beta chains below come from one sample, sequenced in a study of blood T cells in healthy people across ages. A sample-barcoded 5' primer and a J-beta primer mix were used in a second PCR of roughly 7 to 11 cycles. TCRdb re-called the 5' RACE reads through MiXCR, storing one row per CDR3 protein. The sample consists of hundreds of thousands of distinct CDR3 sequences, about 29% of them appearing once. The sample was also linked to a second study, of T cells of mothers and their children.

The sample was blood. Receptor source: a boy younger than 10 in good health.

V gene TRBV7-9 combines with J gene TRBJ2-4, with a tentative D call TRBD1 (5 bases). The V end lost 4 bases, the J end lost 4 bases, and 17 bases lay between the germline ends. Germline loops: CDR1 SEHNR, CDR2 FQNEAQ (reference sequence). The CDR3 is made up of 16 amino acids. CDR3 DNA: TGTGCCAGCAGCTCCCTGGGCGCAGGGTATAAAAACATTCAGTACTTC. Amino acids: CASSSLGAGYKNIQYF.

The chain recombines TRBV5-1 with TRBJ1-3; D gene ambiguous. The CDR3 has 16 residues. Trimming removed 0 bases from V and 0 bases from J, with 10 bases in between. Germline CDR1 reads SGHRS; CDR2 reads YFSETQ. CDR3 loop: CASSLGPEDSGNTIYF. CDR3 nucleotide sequence: TGCGCCAGCAGCTTGGGGCCAGAAGACTCTGGAAACACCATATATTTT.

This sequence joins TRBV27 and TRBJ2-6; D possibly corresponds to TRBD1 (5 bases). Between the trimmed V and J ends, which lost 0 bases and 4 bases, there was a span of 10 bases. Germline CDR1 is MNHEY and CDR2 is SMNVEV (reference sequence). This CDR3 contains 16 residues. As DNA, the CDR3 is TGTGCCAGCAGTTTATCGCAGGGTCTGGGGGCCAACGTCCTGACTTTC. Residues: CASSLSQGLGANVLTF. Supplemented by reference TRBV27 and TRBJ2-6, the full variable domain reads EAQVTQNPRYLITVTGKKLTVTCSQNMNHEYMSWYRQDPGLGLRQIYYSMNVEVTDKGDVPEGYKVSRKEKRNFPLILESPSPNQTSLYFCASSLSQGLGANVLTFGAGSRLTVL.

As for this clonotype: Without the conserved terminal phenylalanine or tryptophan, this CDR3 likely stems from a read error. The chain carries TRBV29-1 and TRBJ2-1, with D possibly TRBD2 on 6 matching bases. Trimming stripped 3 bases from V and 5 bases from J, with 17 bases between. Germline CDR1 SQVTM, CDR2 ANQGSEA. This CDR3 contains 15 residues. CDR3 DNA sequence: TGCAGCGTTGACCCTAGCGAGATAAGTCACAATGAGCAGTTCCTC. This translates into CSVDPSEISHNEQFL.

The chain's CDR3 is CASSADPNTEAFF. In nucleotides, the CDR3 is TGCGCCAGCAGCGCGGACCCGAACACTGAAGCTTTCTTT. The V gene is TRBV5-1, the J gene TRBJ1-1; D is unresolved. This CDR3 is built from 13 residues. The V gene's germline CDR1 is SGHRS and CDR2 YFSETQ. Trimming removed 4 bases from V and 1 base from J, with 8 bases in between. The variable domain in full, with the rest retrieved from reference TRBV5-1 and TRBJ1-1, is KAGVTQTPRYLIKTRGQQVTLSCSPISGHRSVSWYQQTPGQGLQFLFEYFSETQRNKGNFPGRFSGRQFSNSRSEMNVSTLELGDSALYLCASSADPNTEAFFGQGTRLTVV.

The chain combines TRBV29-1 with TRBJ2-5, with 13 bases aligning to TRBD2. The CDR3 covers 14 residues. Losses at the gene ends were 7 bases for V and 6 bases for J; bases not matched to a gene: 8. The V gene's germline CDR1 is SQVTM and CDR2 ANQGSEA. Written as DNA, the CDR3 is TGCAGCGGCATACTAGCGGGGGGGCCTCAGACCCAGTACTTC. Residues: CSGILAGGPQTQYF.

J is TRBJ2-7 and V is TRBV10-3; D is perhaps TRBD1 (5 bases). The ends were cut back, 2 bases at V and 6 bases at J, with 14 bases in the middle. The CDR3 runs 14 residues. From germline, CDR1 is ENHRY and CDR2 SYGVKD. The CDR3 here is CAISEPRVSLEQYF. In DNA form, the CDR3 reads TGTGCCATCAGTGAGCCCAGGGTCTCGCTCGAGCAGTACTTC.

This clonotype has only a few counts. The chain recombines TRBV29-1 with TRBJ2-7; D might be TRBD2 (5 bases). This CDR3 region has 12 residues. V lost 6 bases and J lost 4, with 13 bases in between. The germline CDR1 and CDR2 sequences are SQVTM and ANQGSEA. CDR3 in DNA: TGCAGCGTAACTAGTAGCGAGTACGAGCAGTACTTC. It translates to CSVTSSEYEQYF.

This clonotype has a handful of counts. The J gene is TRBJ2-2, the V gene TRBV5-1, with 8 bases fitting TRBD2. V lost 4 bases, J lost 3 bases, and 20 bases stayed unmatched. The germline gives CDR1 SGHRS, CDR2 YFSETQ. The CDR3 is 20 amino acids. CDR3 region: CASSKRPGGPPYGYTGELFF. In DNA form, the CDR3 reads TGCGCCAGCAGCAAGAGGCCGGGAGGGCCCCCCTACGGATACACCGGGGAGCTGTTTTTT.

To note about this clonotype: It is likely a read error, because the conserved phenylalanine at the end of the CDR3 is missing. The CDR3 loop reads CASSPPSSSYNEQFL. The CDR3 DNA is TGTGCCAGTAGTCCCCCAAGTTCCTCCTACAATGAGCAGTTCCTC. The chain recombines TRBV19 with TRBJ2-1; D uncertain. Looked up from germline, CDR1 is LNHDA and CDR2 is SQIVND (reference sequence). The germline V and J ends were trimmed by 5 bases and 0 bases, with 11 bases remaining between them. The CDR3 has 15 amino acids.

This clonotype was seen only a few times. The V gene is TRBV5-1, the J gene TRBJ2-5, with D perhaps matching TRBD1 (6 bases). Germline V gives CDR1 SGHRS, CDR2 YFSETQ. The CDR3 is 17 residues long. V was cut by 4 bases and J by 2 bases, with 21 bases left in between. Here the CDR3 DNA reads TGCGCCAGCAGCCCCATACCTCTGACAGGTCGACAAGAGACCCAGTACTTC. Protein product: CASSPIPLTGRQETQYF.

The chain couples TRBV4-3 to TRBJ2-2, with D possibly TRBD1 on 5 matching bases. This CDR3 spans 16 amino acids. Trimming cost V 1 base and J 3 bases, with 12 bases left between them. The germline gives CDR1 LGHNA, CDR2 YSLEER. CDR3 nucleotide sequence: TGCGCCAGCAGCCAAGGGGGCCAGGGTTACACCGGGGAGCTGTTTTTT. As protein: CASSQGGQGYTGELFF.

This chain connects TRBV18 to TRBJ2-3; D is possibly TRBD2 (5 bases). Between the trimmed V and J ends, which lost 6 bases and 4 bases, there was a span of 17 bases. Germline CDR1 is KGHSH and CDR2 is LQKENI. This CDR3 comprises 15 residues. This CDR3 reads CASSVGSRVADTQYF. DNA of the CDR3: TGTGCCAGCTCGGTGGGATCGAGGGTCGCAGATACGCAGTATTTT.

This clonotype came up a few times. This rearrangement joins TRBV11-2 to TRBJ2-5; D remains unclear. The CDR3 is 13 residues long. The ends were cut back, 3 bases at V and 5 bases at J, with 10 bases in the middle. Germline lookup yields CDR1 SGHAT and CDR2 FQNNGV. CDR3 protein: CASSFQLTETQYF. The CDR3 coding sequence is TGTGCCAGCAGCTTTCAATTAACGGAGACCCAGTACTTC.

CDR3 sequence: CATANPGDEKLFF. The CDR3, as DNA: TGTGCCACCGCGAATCCGGGGGATGAAAAACTGTTTTTT. The chain is built from TRBV5-5 and TRBJ1-4; weak D call: TRBD1 (5 bases). Trimming cost V 9 bases and J 6 bases, with 15 bases left between them. CDR3 length: 13 amino acids. The germline V gene encodes CDR1 SGHKS and CDR2 YYEKEE (reference sequence). Full variable domain (remainder filled in from reference TRBV5-5 and TRBJ1-4): DAGVTQSPTHLIKTRGQQVTLRCSPISGHKSVSWYQQVLGQGPQFIFQYYEKEERGRGNFPDRFSARQFPNYSSELNVNALLLGDSALYLCATANPGDEKLFFGSGTQLSVL.

Only a few counts were recorded for this clonotype. V gene TRBV7-9 combines with J gene TRBJ1-2, with D possibly matching TRBD1 (5 bases). Germline V CDR1 and CDR2: SEHNR, FQNEAQ (reference sequence). V was trimmed by 9 bases and J by 3 bases, leaving 8 bases between them. This CDR3 has 11 residues. CDR3 in amino acids: CASSGDYGYTF. The CDR3 region has the DNA TGTGCCAGTTCGGGGGACTATGGCTACACCTTC. Drawing the rest from reference TRBV7-9 and TRBJ1-2, the complete variable domain is DTGVSQNPRHKITKRGQNVTFRCDPISEHNRLYWYRQTLGQGPEFLTYFQNEAQLEKSRLLSDRFSAERPKGSFSTLEIQRTEQGDSAMYLCASSGDYGYTFGSGTRLTVV.

There are a few counts of this clonotype. The chain links TRBV27 to TRBJ2-7; a possible D gene is TRBD1 (6 bases). CDR3 size: 12 residues. Germline V gene sequence: CDR1 MNHEY, CDR2 SMNVEV (reference sequence). V lost 5 bases, J lost 7 bases, and 12 bases lay in between. CDR3 loop: CASSNRDREQYF. In DNA, the CDR3 is TGTGCCAGCAGTAACAGGGACCGGGAGCAGTACTTC.

The chain combines TRBV12-5 with TRBJ2-3; 7 nucleotides match TRBD1. Germline V gene data show CDR1 as LGHNT and CDR2 as FRNRAP. V shed 6 bases, J shed 1 base, and the junction held 4 bases outside the gene matches. This CDR3 comprises 14 residues. The CDR3, as DNA: TGTGCTAGTGGATCCGGACAGGGCACAGATACGCAGTATTTT. Translating it yields CASGSGQGTDTQYF.

This clonotype was detected many times. The J gene is TRBJ2-3, the V gene TRBV20-1; TRBD2 aligns across 12 bases. Germline V CDR1 and CDR2: DFQATT, SNEGSKA (reference sequence). The CDR3 covers 16 residues. V shed 6 bases, J shed 6 bases, and the junction held 13 bases outside the gene matches. The chain's CDR3 is CSATIPGLAGGDTQYF. The CDR3 DNA follows: TGCAGTGCCACCATACCGGGACTAGCGGGCGGGGATACGCAGTATTTT.

CDR3 nucleotide sequence: TGTGCCAGCAGCTCACAAGACAGACCCTACGAGCAGTACTTC. It specifies CASSSQDRPYEQYF. The gene calls are TRBV13 and TRBJ2-7; D may be TRBD1 (5 bases). The germline gives CDR1 PRHDT, CDR2 FYEKMQ (reference sequence). The CDR3 totals 14 residues. V shed 4 bases and J shed 2 bases, with 12 bases lying between them.

This clonotype was observed many times. V and J are TRBV20-1 and TRBJ2-3, with 7 bases fitting TRBD2. The CDR3 runs 13 residues. The V gene end was trimmed by 2 bases and the J gene end by 5 bases; junction bases not matched to a gene: 4. Germline assignment: CDR1 DFQATT and CDR2 SNEGSKA (reference sequence). The CDR3 DNA reads as TGCAGTGCTAGACTCGCGGGAGTAGATACGCAGTATTTT. Its translation is CSARLAGVDTQYF.

The genes are TRBV10-3 and TRBJ2-7; 8 bases are shared with TRBD2. Germline V gene sequence: CDR1 ENHRY, CDR2 SYGVKD. The CDR3 runs to 14 residues. The V and J ends lost 6 bases and 0 bases, in that order; junction bases with no gene match: 4. CDR3 DNA: TGTGCCATCAGAAAGCGGGGGAGCTCCTACGAGCAGTACTTC. It encodes CAIRKRGSSYEQYF.

This chain links TRBV20-1 with TRBJ2-5; D gene ambiguous. This CDR3 is built from 13 residues. V was cut by 5 bases and J by 1 base, with 11 bases left in between. Per the germline V gene, CDR1 is DFQATT and CDR2 is SNEGSKA (reference sequence). The CDR3 protein is CSAQVGTQETQYF. CDR3 sequence (DNA): TGCAGTGCTCAGGTTGGAACCCAAGAGACCCAGTACTTC.

This chain links TRBV20-1 with TRBJ2-2, with D uncertain. In germline, CDR1 is DFQATT, CDR2 SNEGSKA (reference sequence). With 0 bases removed from V and 1 base from J, the gap between germline ends came to 6 bases. CDR3 length: 14 amino acids. The CDR3 spells CSARDHWNTGELFF. CDR3 coding DNA: TGCAGTGCTAGAGATCACTGGAACACCGGGGAGCTGTTTTTT.